This TCR beta chain originates from a study of blood T cells in healthy people across ages. The use of a sample-barcoded 5' primer and a J-beta primer mix characterized a second PCR of roughly 7 to 12 cycles. With 12 random nucleotides, a template-switch adaptor tagged each individual cDNA molecule. Using its own MiXCR run on the 5' RACE reads, TCRdb lists one record per CDR3 protein. The sample holds hundreds of thousands of distinct CDR3 sequences, about 56% seen once. Trimming cost V 10 bases and J 6 bases, with 23 bases left between them. The CDR3 contains 15 residues. From germline, CDR1 is SGDLS and CDR2 YYNGEE.

This sequence was found in a middle-aged man in good health. The sequenced sample consisted of blood. The gene calls are TRBV9 and TRBJ2-1; the D gene could be TRBD1 or TRBD2 (6 bases each). The CDR3 DNA is TGTGCCTCAACGGGGGACAAGGGAGTGAGCAATGAGCAGTTCTTC. Protein product: CASTGDKGVSNEQFF.